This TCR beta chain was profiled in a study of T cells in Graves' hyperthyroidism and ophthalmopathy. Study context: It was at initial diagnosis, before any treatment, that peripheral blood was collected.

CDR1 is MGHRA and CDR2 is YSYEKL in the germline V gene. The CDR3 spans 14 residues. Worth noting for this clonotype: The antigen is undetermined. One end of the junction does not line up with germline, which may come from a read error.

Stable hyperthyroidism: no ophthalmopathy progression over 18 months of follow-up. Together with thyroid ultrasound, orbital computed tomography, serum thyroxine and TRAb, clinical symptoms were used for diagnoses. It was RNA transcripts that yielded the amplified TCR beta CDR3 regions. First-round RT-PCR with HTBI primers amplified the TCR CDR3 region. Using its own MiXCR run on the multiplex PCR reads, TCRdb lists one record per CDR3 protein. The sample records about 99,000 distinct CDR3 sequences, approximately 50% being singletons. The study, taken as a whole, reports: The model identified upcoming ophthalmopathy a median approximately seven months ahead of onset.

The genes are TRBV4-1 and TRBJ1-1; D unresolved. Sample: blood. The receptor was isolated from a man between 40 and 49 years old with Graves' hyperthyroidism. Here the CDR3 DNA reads TGCGCCAGCAGCCACGAAGTAACTGGCACGGAAGCTTGCTTT. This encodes CASSHEVTGTEACF.